This T cell receptor beta chain was sequenced during a study of CD8 T cells in ankylosing spondylitis. Study observations and caveats: Clones linked to disease, bearing a CD8+ phenotype, were relatively rare in peripheral blood. Disease-linked clones reportedly showed significant enrichment in matched ankylosing spondylitis synovial fluid. A motif in TCR beta, a set of about eight highly homologous variants, appeared characteristic of ankylosing spondylitis blood.

This clonotype came up a few times. The antigen remains unidentified. V was pared by 6 bases and J by 0 bases, with 8 bases between. Germline CDR1 reads MDHEN; CDR2 reads SYDVKM. The CDR3 extends over 13 amino acids. Quantitative 5'-RACE with molecular barcodes produced the TCR beta libraries. MiXCR, applied by TCRdb to the 5' RACE reads, yields one record per CDR3 protein. The table has hundreds of thousands of distinct CDR3 sequences, about 16% seen once; the top ten hold under 45%. The sequencing input was blood, either unsorted or a sorted T cell fraction (not recorded which). V gene TRBV28 combines with J gene TRBJ1-1; a possible D gene is TRBD1 (6 bases). The sequence derives from a male donor with ankylosing spondylitis. CDR3 sequence (DNA): TGTGCCAGCAGGGGACAACTGAACACTGAAGCTTTCTTT. The encoded protein is CASRGQLNTEAFF.